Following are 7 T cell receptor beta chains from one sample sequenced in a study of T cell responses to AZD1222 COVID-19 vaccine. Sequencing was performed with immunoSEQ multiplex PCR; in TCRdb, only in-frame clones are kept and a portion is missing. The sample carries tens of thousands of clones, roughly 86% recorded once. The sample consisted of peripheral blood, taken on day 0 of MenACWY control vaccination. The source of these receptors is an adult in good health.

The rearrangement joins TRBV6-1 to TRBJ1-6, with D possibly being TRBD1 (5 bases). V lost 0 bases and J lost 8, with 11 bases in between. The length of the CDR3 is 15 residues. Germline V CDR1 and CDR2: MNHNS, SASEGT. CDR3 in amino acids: CASSEAYGTDSPLHF. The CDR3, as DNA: TGTGCCAGCAGTGAAGCCTACGGGACGGATTCACCCCTCCACTTT.

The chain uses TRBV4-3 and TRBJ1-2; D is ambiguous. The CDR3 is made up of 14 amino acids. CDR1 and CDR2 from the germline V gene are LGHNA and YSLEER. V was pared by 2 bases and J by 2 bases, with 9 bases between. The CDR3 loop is CASSQSEENYGYTF. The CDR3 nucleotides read TGCGCCAGCAGCCAATCCGAAGAAAACTATGGCTACACCTTC.

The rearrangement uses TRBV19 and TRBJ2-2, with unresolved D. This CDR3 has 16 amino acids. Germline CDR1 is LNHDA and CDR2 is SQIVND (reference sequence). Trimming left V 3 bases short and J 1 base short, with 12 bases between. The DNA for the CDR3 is TGTGCCAGTAGTATGTTGGTCTCGGGGAACACCGGGGAGCTGTTTTTT. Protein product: CASSMLVSGNTGELFF.

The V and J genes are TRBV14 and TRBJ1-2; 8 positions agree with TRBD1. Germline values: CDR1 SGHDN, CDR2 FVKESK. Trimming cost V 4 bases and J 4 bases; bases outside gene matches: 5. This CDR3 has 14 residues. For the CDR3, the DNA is TGTGCCAGCAGCCTAGGACAGGGTCCCTATGGCTACACCTTC. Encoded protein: CASSLGQGPYGYTF.

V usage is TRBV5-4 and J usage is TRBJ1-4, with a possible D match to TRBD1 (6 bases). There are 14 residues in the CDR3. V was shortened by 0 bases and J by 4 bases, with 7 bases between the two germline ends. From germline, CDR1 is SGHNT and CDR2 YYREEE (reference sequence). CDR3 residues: CASSLAGDNEKLFF. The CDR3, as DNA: TGTGCCAGCAGCTTGGCAGGGGATAATGAAAAACTGTTTTTT.

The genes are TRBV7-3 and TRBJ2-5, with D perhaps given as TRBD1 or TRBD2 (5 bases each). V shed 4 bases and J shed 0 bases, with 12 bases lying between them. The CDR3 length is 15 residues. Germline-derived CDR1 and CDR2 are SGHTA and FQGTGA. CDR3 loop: CASSSSGTYQETQYF. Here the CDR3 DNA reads TGTGCCAGCAGCTCGTCCGGGACGTACCAAGAGACCCAGTACTTC.

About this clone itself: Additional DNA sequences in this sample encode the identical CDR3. The CDR3 nucleotides are TGTGCCAGCAGCCTAGGTCGGGCCGGGGAGCTGTTTTTT. Encoded protein: CASSLGRAGELFF. This chain links TRBV3-1 (or the pseudogene TRBV3-2) with TRBJ2-2; D gene uncertain. The CDR3 runs 13 residues. From germline, CDR1 is LGHDT and CDR2 YNNKEL (reference sequence). The germline V and J ends were trimmed by 4 bases and 6 bases, with 9 bases remaining between them.